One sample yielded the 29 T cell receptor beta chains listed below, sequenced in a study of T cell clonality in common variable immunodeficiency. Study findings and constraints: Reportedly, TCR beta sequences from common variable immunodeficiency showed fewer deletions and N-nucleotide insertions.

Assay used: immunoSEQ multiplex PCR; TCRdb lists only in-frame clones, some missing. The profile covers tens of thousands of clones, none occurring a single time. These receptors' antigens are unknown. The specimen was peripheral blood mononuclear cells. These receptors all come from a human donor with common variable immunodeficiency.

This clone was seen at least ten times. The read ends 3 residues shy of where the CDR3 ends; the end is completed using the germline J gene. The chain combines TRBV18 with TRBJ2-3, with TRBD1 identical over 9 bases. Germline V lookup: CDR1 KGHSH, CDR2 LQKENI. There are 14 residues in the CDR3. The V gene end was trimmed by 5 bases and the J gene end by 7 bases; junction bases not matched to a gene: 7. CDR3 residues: CASSSGTGINTQYF. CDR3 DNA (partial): TGTGCCAGCTCATCCGGGACAGGGATAAATACG.

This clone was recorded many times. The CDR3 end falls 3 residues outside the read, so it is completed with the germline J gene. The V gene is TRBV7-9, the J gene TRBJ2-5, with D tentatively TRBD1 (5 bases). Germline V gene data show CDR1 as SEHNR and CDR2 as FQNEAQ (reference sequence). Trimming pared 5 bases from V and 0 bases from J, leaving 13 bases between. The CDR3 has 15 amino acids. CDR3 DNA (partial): TGTGCCAGCAGCCATCCGACAGAGTACCAAGAGACC. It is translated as CASSHPTEYQET. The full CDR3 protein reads CASSHPTEYQETQYF.

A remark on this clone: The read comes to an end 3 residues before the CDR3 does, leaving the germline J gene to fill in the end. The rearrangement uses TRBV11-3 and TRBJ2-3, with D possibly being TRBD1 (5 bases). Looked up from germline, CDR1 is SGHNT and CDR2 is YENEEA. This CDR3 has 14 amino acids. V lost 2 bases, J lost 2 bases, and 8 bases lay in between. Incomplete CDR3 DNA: TGTGCCAGCAGCTTACAGGGTGCCACAGATACG. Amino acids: CASSLQGATDT. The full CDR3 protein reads CASSLQGATDTQYF.

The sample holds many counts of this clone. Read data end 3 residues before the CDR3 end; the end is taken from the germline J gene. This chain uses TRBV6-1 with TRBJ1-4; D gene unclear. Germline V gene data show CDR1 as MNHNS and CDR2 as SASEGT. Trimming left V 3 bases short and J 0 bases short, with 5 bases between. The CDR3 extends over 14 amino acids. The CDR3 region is CASSDPTTNEKLFF. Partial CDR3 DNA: TGTGCCAGCAGTGATCCAACAACTAATGAAAAA.

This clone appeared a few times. The DNA read from the CDR3 is TGTGCCAGCAGCTTAGGCCGGTTAGATACG. Translating gives CASSLGRLDT. The CDR3 in full is CASSLGRLDTQYF. The V gene is TRBV11-3, the J gene TRBJ2-3; D remains unclear. The read falls 3 residues short of the CDR3 end, and the missing part is taken from the germline J gene. Germline V gives CDR1 SGHNT, CDR2 YENEEA. V gave up 1 base and J gave up 5 bases, with 7 bases separating them. The CDR3 sequence is 13 residues long.

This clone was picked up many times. Here the CDR3 reads CSAPHRVGEKLFF. The covered CDR3 bases are TGCAGTGCCCCCCACAGGGTCGGTGAAAAA. The chain combines TRBV20-1 with TRBJ1-4; tentative D call: TRBD1 (6 bases). The read ends 3 residues before the CDR3 terminus; that terminus is restored from the germline J gene. The ends were cut back, 6 bases at V and 7 bases at J, with 15 bases in the middle. CDR1 is DFQATT, CDR2 SNEGSKA, per germline (reference sequence). This CDR3 comprises 13 residues.

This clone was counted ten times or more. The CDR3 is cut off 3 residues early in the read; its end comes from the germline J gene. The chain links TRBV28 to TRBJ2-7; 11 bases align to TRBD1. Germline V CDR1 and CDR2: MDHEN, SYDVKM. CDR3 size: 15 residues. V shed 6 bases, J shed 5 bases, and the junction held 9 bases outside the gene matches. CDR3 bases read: TGTGCCAGCAGCTCTCCGGGACAGGGGGTGAACGAG. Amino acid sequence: CASSSPGQGVNE. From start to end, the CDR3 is CASSSPGQGVNEQYF.

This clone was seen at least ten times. The CDR3 DNA, read in part, is TGTGCCAGCAGCTTAGGTGCGGGACAGACCTACGAG. It is translated as CASSLGAGQTYE. The CDR3 reads in full as CASSLGAGQTYEQYF. The chain uses TRBV11-3 and TRBJ2-7, with a weak D call TRBD1 (7 bases). The read ends 3 residues before the CDR3 terminus; that terminus is restored from the germline J gene. This CDR3 comprises 15 residues. In germline, CDR1 is SGHNT, CDR2 YENEEA. V was shortened by 1 base and J by 2 bases, with 12 bases between the two germline ends.

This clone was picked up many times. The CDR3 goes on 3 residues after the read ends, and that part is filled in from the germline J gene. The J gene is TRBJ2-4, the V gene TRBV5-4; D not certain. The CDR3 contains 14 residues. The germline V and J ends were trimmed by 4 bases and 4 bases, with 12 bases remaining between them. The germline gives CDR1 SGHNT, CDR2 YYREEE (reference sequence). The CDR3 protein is CASSPTETKNIQYF. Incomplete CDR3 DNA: TGTGCCAGCAGCCCAACAGAGACAAAAAACATT.

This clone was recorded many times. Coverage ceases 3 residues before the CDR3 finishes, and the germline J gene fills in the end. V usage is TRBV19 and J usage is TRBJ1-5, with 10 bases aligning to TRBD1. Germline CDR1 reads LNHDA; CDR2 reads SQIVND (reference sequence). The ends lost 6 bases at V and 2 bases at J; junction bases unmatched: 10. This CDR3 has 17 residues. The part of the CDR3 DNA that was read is TGTGCCAGTAGAGAGGGGACAGGGGAAGTCGGCAATCAGCCC. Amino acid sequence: CASREGTGEVGNQP. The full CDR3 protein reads CASREGTGEVGNQPQHF.

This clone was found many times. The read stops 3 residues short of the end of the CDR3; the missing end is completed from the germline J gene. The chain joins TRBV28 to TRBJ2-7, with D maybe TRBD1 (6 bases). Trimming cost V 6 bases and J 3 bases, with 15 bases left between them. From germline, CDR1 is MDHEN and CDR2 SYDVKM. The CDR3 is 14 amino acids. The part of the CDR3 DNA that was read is TGTGCCAGCAGATTGACAGGACCCCACTACGAG. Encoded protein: CASRLTGPHYE. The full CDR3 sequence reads CASRLTGPHYEQYF.

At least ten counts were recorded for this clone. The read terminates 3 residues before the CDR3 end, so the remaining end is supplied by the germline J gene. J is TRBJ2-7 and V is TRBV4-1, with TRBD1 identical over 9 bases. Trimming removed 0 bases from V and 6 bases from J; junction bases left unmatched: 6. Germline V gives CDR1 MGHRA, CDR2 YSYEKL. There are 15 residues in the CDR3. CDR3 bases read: TGCGCCAGCAGCCAAGATAAGGGACAGGGTTCCGAG. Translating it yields CASSQDKGQGSE. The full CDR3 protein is CASSQDKGQGSEQYF.

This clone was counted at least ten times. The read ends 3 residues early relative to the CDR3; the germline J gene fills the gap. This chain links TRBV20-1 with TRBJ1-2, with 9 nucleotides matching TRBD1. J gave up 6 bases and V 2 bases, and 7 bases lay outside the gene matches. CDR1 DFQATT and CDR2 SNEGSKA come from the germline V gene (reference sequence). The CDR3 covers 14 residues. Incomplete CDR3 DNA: TGCAGTGCTAGAACCCAACAGGGGGCCGATGGC. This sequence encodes CSARTQQGADG. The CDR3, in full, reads CSARTQQGADGYTF.

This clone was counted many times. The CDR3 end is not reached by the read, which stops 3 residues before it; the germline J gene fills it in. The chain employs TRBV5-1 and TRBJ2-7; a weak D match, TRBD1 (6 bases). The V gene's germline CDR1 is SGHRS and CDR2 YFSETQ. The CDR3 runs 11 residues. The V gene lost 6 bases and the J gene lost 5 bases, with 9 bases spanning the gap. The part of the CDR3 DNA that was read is TGCGCCAGCAAGACAGGTGACGAG. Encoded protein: CASKTGDE. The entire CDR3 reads CASKTGDEQYF.

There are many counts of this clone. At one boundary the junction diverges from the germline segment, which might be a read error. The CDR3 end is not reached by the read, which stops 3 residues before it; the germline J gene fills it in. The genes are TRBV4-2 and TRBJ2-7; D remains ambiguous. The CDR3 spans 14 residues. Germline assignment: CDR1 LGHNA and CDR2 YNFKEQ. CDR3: CASSQELRSYEQYF. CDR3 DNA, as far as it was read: TGCGCCAGCAGCCAAGAGCTGAGGTCCTACGAG.

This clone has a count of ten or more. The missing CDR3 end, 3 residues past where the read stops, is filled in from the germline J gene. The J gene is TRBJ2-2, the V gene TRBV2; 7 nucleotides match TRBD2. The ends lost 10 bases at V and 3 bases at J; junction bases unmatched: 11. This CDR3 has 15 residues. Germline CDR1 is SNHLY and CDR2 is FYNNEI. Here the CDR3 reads CATGGSSSDTGELFF. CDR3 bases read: TGTGCCACCGGGGGGTCTAGCTCGGACACCGGGGAG. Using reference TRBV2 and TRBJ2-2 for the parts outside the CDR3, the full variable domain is EPEVTQTPSHQVTQMGQEVILRCVPISNHLYFYWYRQILGQKVEFLVSFYNNEISEKSEIFDDQFSVERPDGSNFTLKIRSTKLEDSAMYFCATGGSSSDTGELFFGEGSRLTVL.

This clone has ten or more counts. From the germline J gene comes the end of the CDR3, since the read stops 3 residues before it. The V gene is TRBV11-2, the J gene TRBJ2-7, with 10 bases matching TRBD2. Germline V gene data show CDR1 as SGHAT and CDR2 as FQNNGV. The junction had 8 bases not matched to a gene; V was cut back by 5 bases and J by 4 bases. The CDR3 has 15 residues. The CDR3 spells CASSPRASGGYEQYF. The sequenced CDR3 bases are TGTGCCAGCAGCCCCCGGGCTAGCGGGGGATACGAG. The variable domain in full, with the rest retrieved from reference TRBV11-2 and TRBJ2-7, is EAGVAQSPRYKIIEKRQSVAFWCNPISGHATLYWYQQILGQGPKLLIQFQNNGVVDDSQLPKDRFSAERLKGVDSTLKIQPAKLEDSAVYLCASSPRASGGYEQYFGPGTRLTVT.

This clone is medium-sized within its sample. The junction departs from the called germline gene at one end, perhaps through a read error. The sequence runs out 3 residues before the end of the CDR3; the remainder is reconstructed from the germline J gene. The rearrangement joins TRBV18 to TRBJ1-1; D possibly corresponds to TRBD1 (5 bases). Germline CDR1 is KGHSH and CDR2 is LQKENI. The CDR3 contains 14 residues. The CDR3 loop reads CASSTAGMKTEAFF. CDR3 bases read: TGTGCCAGCTCAACTGCAGGGATGAAGACTGAA.

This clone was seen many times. CDR3 DNA (partial): TGTGCCAGCAGGAAGGGACTGTCTAACGCGGGCTACGAG. Amino acid sequence: CASRKGLSNAGYE. The CDR3 in full is CASRKGLSNAGYEQYF. The chain couples TRBV2 to TRBJ2-7, with D possibly TRBD2 on 6 matching bases. The read comes to an end 3 residues before the CDR3 does, leaving the germline J gene to fill in the end. Germline CDR1 is SNHLY and CDR2 is FYNNEI. The CDR3 is made up of 16 amino acids. The germline V and J ends were trimmed by 6 bases and 3 bases, with 21 bases remaining between them.

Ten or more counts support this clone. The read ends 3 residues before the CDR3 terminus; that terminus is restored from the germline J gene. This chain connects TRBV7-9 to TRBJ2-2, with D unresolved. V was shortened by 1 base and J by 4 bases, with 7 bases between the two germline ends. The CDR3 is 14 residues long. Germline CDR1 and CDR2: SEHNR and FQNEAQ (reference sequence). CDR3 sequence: CASSLDSPTGELFF. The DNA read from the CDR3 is TGTGCCAGCAGCTTAGACAGTCCCACCGGGGAG.

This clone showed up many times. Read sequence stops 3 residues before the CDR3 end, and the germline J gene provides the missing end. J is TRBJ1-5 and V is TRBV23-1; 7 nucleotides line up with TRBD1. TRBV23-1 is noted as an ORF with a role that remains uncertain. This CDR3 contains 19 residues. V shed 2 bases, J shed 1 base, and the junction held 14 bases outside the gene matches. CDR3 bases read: TGCGCCAGCAGTCAAAGTCAAGTGAACACAGGGGAAAGCAATCAGCCC. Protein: CASSQSQVNTGESNQP. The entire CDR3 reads CASSQSQVNTGESNQPQHF.

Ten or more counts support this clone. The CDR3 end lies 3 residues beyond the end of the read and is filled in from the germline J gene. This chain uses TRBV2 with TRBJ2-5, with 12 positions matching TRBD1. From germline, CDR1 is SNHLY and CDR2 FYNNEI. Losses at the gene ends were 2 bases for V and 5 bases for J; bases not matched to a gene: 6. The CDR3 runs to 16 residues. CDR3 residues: CASSELGQGAVETQYF. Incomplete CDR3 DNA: TGTGCCAGCAGTGAATTGGGACAGGGGGCAGTGGAGACC.

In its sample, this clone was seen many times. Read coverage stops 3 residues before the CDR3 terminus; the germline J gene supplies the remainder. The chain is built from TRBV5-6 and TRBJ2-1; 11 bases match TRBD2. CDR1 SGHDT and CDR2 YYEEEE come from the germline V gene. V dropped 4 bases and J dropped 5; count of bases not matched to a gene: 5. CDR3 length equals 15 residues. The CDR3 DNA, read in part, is TGTGCCAGCAGCCGTAGCGGGGGGGGTCACAATGAG. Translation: CASSRSGGGHNE. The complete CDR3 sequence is CASSRSGGGHNEQFF.

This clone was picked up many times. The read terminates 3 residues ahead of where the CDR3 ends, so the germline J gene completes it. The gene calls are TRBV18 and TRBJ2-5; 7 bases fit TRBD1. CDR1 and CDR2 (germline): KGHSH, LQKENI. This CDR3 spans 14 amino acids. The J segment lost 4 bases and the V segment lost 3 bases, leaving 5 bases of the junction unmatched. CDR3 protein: CASSPGQDPETQYF. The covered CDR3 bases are TGTGCCAGCTCACCCGGACAGGACCCAGAGACC. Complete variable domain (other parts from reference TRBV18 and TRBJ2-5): NAGVMQNPRHLVRRRGQEARLRCSPMKGHSHVYWYRQLPEEGLKFMVYLQKENIIDESGMPKERFSAEFPKEGPSILRIQQVVRGDSAAYFCASSPGQDPETQYFGPGTRLLVL.

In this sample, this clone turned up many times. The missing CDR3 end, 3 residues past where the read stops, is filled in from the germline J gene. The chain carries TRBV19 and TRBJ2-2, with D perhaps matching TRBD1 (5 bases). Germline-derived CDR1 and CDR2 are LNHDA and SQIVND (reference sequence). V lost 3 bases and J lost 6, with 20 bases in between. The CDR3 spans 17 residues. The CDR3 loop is CASSILAGYDQPGELFF. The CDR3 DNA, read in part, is TGTGCCAGTAGTATTCTGGCAGGGTATGATCAACCCGGGGAG.

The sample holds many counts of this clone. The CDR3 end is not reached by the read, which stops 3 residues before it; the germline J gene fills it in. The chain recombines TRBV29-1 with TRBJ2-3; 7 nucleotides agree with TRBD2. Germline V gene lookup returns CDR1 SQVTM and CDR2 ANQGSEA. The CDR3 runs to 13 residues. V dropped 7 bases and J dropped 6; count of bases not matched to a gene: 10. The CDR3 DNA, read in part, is TGCAGCGGTGCGGGGGTGCCCACGGATACG. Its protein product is CSGAGVPTDT. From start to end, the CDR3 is CSGAGVPTDTQYF.

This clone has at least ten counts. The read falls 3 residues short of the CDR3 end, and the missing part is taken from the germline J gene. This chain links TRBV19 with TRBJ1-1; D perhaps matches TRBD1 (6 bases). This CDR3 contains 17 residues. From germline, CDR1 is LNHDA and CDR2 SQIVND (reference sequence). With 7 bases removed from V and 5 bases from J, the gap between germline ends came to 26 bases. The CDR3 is CASTPIGWGPLSTEAFF. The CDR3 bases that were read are TGTGCCAGTACCCCTATTGGTTGGGGGCCCCTGTCGACTGAA.

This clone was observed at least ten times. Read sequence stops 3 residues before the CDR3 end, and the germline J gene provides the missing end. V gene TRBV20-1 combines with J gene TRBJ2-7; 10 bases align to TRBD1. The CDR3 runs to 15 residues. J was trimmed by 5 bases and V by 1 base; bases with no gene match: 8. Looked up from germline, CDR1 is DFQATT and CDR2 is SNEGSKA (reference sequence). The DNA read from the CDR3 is TGCAGTGCTAGAGTGGGGGGACAGGGGAGAAACGAG. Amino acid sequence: CSARVGGQGRNE. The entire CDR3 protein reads CSARVGGQGRNEQYF.

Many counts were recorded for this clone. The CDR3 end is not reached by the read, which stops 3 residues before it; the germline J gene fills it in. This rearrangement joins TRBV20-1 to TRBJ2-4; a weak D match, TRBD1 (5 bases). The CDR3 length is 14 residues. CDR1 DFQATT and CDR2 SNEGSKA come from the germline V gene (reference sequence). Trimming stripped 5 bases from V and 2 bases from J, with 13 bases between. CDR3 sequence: CSAEPPGPKNIQYF. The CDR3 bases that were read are TGCAGTGCTGAACCCCCAGGGCCCAAAAACATT.